Listed below are T cell receptor beta chains from one sample, sequenced in a study of cytomegalovirus exposure and HLA in healthy donors. The repertoire was sequenced with immunoSEQ multiplex PCR; TCRdb's copy has only in-frame clones and lacks some. The sample includes about 170,000 clones, approximately 80% of them seen just once. Sequencing used PBMCs. The receptor source for this set is a woman between 18 and 29 years old in good health and CMV-seronegative. CDR3s leave out the opening cysteine and the closing phenylalanine or tryptophan.

>TRBV23-1|TRBJ1-5
ASSPDRVDQPQH
>TRBV7-9|TRBJ1-2
ASSLVGTGGKGYT
>TRBV28|TRBJ2-1
ASRRTGGNNEQF
>TRBV28|TRBJ2-3
ASSQGTDTQY
>TRBV5-6|TRBJ1-2
ASRRDYGYT
>TRBV7-8|TRBJ2-1
ASSLVSGGNEQF
>TRBV11-3|TRBJ2-7
ASSSRDRHEQY
>TRBV6-6|TRBJ2-1
ASSYPSGPGNNEQF
>TRBV27|TRBJ2-7
ASRPGLAVSYEQY
>TRBV7-2|TRBJ2-2
ASSQSGLSTGELF
>TRBV28|TRBJ2-2
ASSLAGSGTGELF
>TRBV6-5|TRBJ2-5
ASSYAGQGQETQY
>TRBV28|TRBJ1-2
ASSLRGLDYGYT
>TRBV7-9|TRBJ2-2
SSSLVRLAANTGELF
>TRBV2|TRBJ2-2
ASSAGQRGGELF
>TRBV19|TRBJ1-4
ASRPGQVRNGEKLF
>TRBV11-2|TRBJ2-1
ASSLAGFLYNEQF
>TRBV6-1|TRBJ1-6
ASSEDSGSNSPLH
>TRBV5-1|TRBJ2-2
ASSSGTGAYPNTGELF
>TRBV15|TRBJ2-2
ATSRGLAGAHRGELF
>TRBV6-4|TRBJ2-5
ASRISVSGASGQETQY
>TRBV28|TRBJ2-6
ASSPWGQRTPPSGANVLT
>TRBV6-1|TRBJ2-1
ASSEGPSNYNEQF
>TRBV5-4|TRBJ2-5
ASSSQETQY
>TRBV30|TRBJ1-6
AWNAGYNSPLH
>TRBV19|TRBJ2-3
ASRLQGSTDTQY
>TRBV6-5|TRBJ1-2
ASKIGQGYGYT
>TRBV9|TRBJ2-1
ASSVDGGRGYNEQF
>TRBV6-1|TRBJ2-7
ASSLGGHYEQY
>TRBV4-3|TRBJ1-1
ASSRKQGAIMNTEAF
>TRBV19|TRBJ2-1
ASSGSGGSYNEQF
>TRBV28|TRBJ2-1
ASSLGQGVDEQF